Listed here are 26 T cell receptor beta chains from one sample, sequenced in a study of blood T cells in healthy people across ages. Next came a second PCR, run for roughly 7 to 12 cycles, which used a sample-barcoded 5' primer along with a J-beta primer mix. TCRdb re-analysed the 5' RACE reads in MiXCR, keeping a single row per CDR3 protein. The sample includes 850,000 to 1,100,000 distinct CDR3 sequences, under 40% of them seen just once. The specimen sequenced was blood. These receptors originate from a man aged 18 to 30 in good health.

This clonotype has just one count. The CDR3 here is CASSEENRNTEAFF. The CDR3 DNA reads TGTGCCAGCAGTGAAGAGAACAGAAACACTGAAGCTTTCTTT. J is TRBJ1-1 and V is TRBV2; D is ambiguous. Germline assignment: CDR1 SNHLY and CDR2 FYNNEI. This CDR3 spans 14 amino acids. V lost 1 base to trimming and J lost 2 bases, with 8 bases between them.

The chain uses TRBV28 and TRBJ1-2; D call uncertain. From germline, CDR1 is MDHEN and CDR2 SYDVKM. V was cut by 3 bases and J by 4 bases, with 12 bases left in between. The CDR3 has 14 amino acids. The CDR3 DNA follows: TGTGCCAGCAGTTTCGCGGCAGCCCTCTATGGCTACACCTTC. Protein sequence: CASSFAAALYGYTF.

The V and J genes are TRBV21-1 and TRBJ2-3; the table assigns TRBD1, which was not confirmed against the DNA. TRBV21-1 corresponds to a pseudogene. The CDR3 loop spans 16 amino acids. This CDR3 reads CASSKERTGGIDAQYF. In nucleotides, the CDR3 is TGTGCCAGCAGCAAAGAAAGGACAGGGGGCATTGATGCGCAGTATTTT.

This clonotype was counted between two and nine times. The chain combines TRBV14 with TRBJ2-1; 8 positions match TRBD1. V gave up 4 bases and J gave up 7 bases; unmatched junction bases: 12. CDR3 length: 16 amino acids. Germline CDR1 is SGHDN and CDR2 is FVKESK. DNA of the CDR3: TGTGCCAGCAGCCTCACCAGTGCCCACAGGGGGAATGAGCAGTTCTTC. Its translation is CASSLTSAHRGNEQFF.

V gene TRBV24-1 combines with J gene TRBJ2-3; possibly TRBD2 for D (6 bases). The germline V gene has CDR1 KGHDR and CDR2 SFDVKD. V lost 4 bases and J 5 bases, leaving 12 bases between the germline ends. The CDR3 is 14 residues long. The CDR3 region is CATSEGGTGDTQYF. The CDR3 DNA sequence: TGTGCCACCAGTGAGGGGGGTACTGGAGATACGCAGTATTTT.

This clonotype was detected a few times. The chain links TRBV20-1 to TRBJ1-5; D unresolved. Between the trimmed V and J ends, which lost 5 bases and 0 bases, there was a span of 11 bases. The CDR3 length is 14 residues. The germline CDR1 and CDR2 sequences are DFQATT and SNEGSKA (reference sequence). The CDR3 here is CSAREPNSNQPQHF. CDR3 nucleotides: TGCAGTGCTCGCGAACCCAATAGCAATCAGCCCCAGCATTTT.

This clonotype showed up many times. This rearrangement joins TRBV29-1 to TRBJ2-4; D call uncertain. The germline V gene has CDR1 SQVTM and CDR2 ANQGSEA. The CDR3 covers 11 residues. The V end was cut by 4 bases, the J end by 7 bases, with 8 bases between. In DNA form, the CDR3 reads TGCAGCGTTGTTGTGGCCAACATTCAGTACTTC. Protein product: CSVVVANIQYF.

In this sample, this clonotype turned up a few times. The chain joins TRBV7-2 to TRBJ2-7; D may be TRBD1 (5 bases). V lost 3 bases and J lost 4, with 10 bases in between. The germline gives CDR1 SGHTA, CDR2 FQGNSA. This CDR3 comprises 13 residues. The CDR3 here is CASSFEGVYEQYF. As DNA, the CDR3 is TGTGCCAGCAGCTTTGAAGGGGTGTACGAGCAGTACTTC.

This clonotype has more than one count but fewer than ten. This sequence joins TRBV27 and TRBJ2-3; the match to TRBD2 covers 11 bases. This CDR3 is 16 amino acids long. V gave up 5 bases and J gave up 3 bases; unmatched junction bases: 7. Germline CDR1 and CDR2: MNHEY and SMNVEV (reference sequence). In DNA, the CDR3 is TGTGCCAGCAGTCCCTTCTTAGCGGGGGGGACAGATACGCAGTATTTT. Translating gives CASSPFLAGGTDTQYF.

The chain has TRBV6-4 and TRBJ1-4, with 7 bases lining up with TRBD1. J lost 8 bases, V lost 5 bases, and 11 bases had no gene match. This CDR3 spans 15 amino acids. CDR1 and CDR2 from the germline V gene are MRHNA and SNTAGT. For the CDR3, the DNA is TGTGCCAGCAGTCGGGAAGGGGGCCTGAACGAAAAACTGTTTTTT. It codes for CASSREGGLNEKLFF.

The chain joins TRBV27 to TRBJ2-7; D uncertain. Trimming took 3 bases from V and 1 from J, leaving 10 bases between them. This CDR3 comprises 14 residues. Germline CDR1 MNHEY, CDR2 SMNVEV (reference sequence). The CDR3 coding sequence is TGTGCCAGCAGTTTCAATAGTGGTTCCTACGAGCAGTACTTC. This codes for CASSFNSGSYEQYF.

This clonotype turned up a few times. The CDR3 loop reads CASSRGAGLTDTQYF. The CDR3 DNA follows: TGTGCCAGCAGCCGGGGGGCAGGGTTAACAGATACGCAGTATTTT. V usage is TRBV28 and J usage is TRBJ2-3, with D possibly TRBD2 on 7 matching bases. Germline CDR1 MDHEN, CDR2 SYDVKM. The CDR3 length is 15 residues. V gave up 6 bases and J gave up 3 bases, with 16 bases separating them.

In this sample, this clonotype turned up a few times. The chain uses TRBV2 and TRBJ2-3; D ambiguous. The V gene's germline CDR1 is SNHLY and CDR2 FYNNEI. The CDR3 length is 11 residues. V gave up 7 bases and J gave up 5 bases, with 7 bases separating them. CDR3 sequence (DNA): TGTGCCAGCACGTTCGGAGATACGCAGTATTTT. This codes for CASTFGDTQYF.

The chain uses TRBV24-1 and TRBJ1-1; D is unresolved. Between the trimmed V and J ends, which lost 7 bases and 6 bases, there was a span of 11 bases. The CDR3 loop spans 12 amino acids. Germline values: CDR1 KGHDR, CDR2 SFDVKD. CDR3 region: CATRGYEAEAFF. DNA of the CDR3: TGTGCCACCAGGGGTTATGAGGCTGAAGCTTTCTTT.

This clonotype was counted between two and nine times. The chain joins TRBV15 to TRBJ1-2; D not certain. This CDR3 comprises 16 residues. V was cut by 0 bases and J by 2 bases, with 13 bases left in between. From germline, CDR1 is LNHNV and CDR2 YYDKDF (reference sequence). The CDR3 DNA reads TGTGCCACCAGCAGAGATCTGGTGGCAGAAAACTATGGCTACACCTTC. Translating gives CATSRDLVAENYGYTF.

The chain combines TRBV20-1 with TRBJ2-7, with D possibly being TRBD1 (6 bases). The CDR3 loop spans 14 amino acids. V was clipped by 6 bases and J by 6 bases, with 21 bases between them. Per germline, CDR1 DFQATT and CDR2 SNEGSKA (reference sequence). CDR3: CSARPGHQLGEQYF. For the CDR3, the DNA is TGCAGTGCGAGACCGGGACACCAACTTGGCGAGCAGTACTTC.

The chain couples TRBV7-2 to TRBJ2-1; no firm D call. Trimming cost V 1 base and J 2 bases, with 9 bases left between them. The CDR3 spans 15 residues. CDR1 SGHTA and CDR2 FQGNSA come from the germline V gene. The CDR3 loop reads CASSLGLSPYNEQFF. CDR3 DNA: TGTGCCAGCAGCTTAGGATTAAGTCCCTACAATGAGCAGTTCTTC.

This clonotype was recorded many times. CDR3 sequence: CASKGKQFFSYEQYF. In nucleotides, the CDR3 is TGTGCCAGCAAGGGGAAACAATTTTTCTCCTACGAGCAGTACTTC. V gene TRBV7-2 combines with J gene TRBJ2-7, with TRBD1 as a possible D gene (5 bases). Per the germline V gene, CDR1 is SGHTA and CDR2 is FQGNSA. The V and J ends lost 7 bases and 0 bases respectively, with 16 bases between them. CDR3 length equals 15 residues.

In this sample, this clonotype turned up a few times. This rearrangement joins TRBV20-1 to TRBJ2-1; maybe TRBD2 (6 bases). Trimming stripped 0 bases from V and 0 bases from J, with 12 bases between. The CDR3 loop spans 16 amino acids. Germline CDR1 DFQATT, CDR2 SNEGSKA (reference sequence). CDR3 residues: CSARDQRAHSYNEQFF. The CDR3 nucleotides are TGCAGTGCTAGAGACCAGCGGGCTCACTCCTACAATGAGCAGTTCTTC.

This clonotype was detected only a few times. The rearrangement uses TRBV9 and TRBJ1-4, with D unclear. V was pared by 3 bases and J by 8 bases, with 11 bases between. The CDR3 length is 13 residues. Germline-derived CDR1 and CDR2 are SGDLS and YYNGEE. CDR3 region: CASSEGSLEKLFF. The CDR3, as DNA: TGTGCCAGCAGCGAGGGCAGTTTGGAAAAACTGTTTTTT.

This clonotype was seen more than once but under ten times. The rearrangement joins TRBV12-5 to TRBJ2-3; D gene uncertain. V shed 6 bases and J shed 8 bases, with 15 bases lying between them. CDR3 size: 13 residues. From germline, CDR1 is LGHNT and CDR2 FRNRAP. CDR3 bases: TGTGCTAGTGGCTTACAAGGATCAGGTACGCAGTATTTT. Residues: CASGLQGSGTQYF.

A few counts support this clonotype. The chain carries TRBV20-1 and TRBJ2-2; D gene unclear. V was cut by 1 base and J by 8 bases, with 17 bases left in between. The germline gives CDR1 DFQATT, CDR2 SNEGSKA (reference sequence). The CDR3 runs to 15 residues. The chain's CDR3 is CSARGSLTARGELFF. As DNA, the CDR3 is TGCAGTGCTAGAGGCTCCTTGACGGCCCGAGGGGAGCTGTTTTTT.

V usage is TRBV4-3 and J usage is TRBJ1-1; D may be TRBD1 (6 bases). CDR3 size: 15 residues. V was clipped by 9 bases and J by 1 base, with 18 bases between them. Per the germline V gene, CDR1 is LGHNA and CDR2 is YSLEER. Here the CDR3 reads CASRRYRETNTEAFF. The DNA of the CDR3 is TGCGCCAGTAGGCGATACAGGGAAACGAACACTGAAGCTTTCTTT.

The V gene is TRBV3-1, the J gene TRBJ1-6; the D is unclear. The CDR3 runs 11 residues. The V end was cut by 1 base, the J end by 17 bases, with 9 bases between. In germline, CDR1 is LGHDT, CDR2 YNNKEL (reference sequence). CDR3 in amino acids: CASSQGSDIHF. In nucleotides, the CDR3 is TGTGCCAGCAGCCAAGGGTCGGATATCCACTTT.

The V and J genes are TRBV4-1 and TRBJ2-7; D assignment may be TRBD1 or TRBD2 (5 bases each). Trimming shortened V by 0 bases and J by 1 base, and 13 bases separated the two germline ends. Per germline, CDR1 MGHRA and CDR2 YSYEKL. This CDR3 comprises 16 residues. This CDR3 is CASSQDRRDGSYEQYF. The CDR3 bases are TGCGCCAGCAGCCAAGACCGCCGGGACGGATCCTACGAGCAGTACTTC.

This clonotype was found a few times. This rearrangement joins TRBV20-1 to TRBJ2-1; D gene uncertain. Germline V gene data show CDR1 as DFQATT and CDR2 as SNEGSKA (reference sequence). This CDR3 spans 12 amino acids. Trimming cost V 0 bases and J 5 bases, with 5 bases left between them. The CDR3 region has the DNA TGCAGTGCTAGAGACCGCGACAATGAGCAGTTCTTC. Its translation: CSARDRDNEQFF.